This T cell receptor beta chain was sequenced during a study of PD-L1 blockade in urothelial cancer. For the study at large: Between 0 and 3 chemotherapy regimens preceded treatment for each patient. There were a median of approximately 140,000 T cells in blood samples. Study findings and constraints: Pretreatment blood TCR clonality under the median forecast improved survival.

CDR3 length: 13 amino acids. Germline CDR1 KGHSH, CDR2 LQKENI. Trimming took off 4 bases at V and 5 bases at J, with 9 bases between the two ends. TCRdb keeps only in-frame clones here, not all; method: immunoSEQ multiplex PCR. Counted here are about 100,000 clones, roughly nine tenths occurring once; the ten biggest clones make up 0.8% to 1%. This clone was seen only a few times. Its antigen is unidentified. Diagnoses among patients were locally advanced or metastatic urothelial carcinoma. J is TRBJ1-5 and V is TRBV18, with D uncertain. The starting material was PBMCs, obtained around atezolizumab (anti-PD-L1) treatment. The source of this sequence is a woman aged 80 or over with urothelial cancer. The CDR3 DNA reads TGTGCCAGCTCACAAGAGAGGGATCAGCCCCAGCATTTT. Translated: CASSQERDQPQHF.